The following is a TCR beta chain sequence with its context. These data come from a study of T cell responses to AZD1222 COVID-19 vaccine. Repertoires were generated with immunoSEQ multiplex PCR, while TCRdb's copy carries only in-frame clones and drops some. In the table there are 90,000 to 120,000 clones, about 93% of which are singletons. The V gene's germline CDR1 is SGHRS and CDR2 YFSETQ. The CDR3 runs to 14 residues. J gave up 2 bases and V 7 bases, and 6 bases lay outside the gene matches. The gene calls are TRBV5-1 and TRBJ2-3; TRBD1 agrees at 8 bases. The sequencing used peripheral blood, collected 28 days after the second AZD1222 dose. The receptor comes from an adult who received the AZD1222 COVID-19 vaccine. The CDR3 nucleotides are TGCGCCAGCGGTCAGGGGGCGAACACAGATACGCAGTATTTT. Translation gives CASGQGANTDTQYF. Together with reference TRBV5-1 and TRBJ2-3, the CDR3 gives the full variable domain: KAGVTQTPRYLIKTRGQQVTLSCSPISGHRSVSWYQQTPGQGLQFLFEYFSETQRNKGNFPGRFSGRQFSNSRSEMNVSTLELGDSALYLCASGQGANTDTQYFGPGTRLTVL.